These 27 T cell receptor beta chains originate from one sample sequenced in a study of CD8 T cells in ankylosing spondylitis. Each CDR3 protein gets one entry after TCRdb re-called the 5' RACE reads with MiXCR. Of about 89,000 distinct CDR3 sequences listed, roughly 30% are singletons. The sample consisted of blood, either unsorted or a sorted T cell fraction (not recorded which). These receptors came from a male donor with ankylosing spondylitis or in good health (not recorded which).

The chain has TRBV7-2 and TRBJ1-5; no clear D gene. The germline CDR1 and CDR2 sequences are SGHTA and FQGNSA. This CDR3 contains 15 residues. Trimming took off 3 bases at V and 1 base at J, with 10 bases between the two ends. The CDR3 DNA reads TGTGCCAGCAGCTTTTTCAGTTCCAGCAATCAGCCCCAGCATTTT. Translating it yields CASSFFSSSNQPQHF.

This chain links TRBV20-1 with TRBJ2-1; D remains ambiguous. Germline assignment: CDR1 DFQATT and CDR2 SNEGSKA (reference sequence). This CDR3 is built from 14 residues. V was shortened by 5 bases and J by 4 bases, with 15 bases between the two germline ends. CDR3 in amino acids: CSAEEVADYNEQFF. CDR3 DNA: TGCAGTGCTGAAGAGGTAGCCGATTACAATGAGCAGTTCTTC.

This clonotype was detected ten times or more. V gene TRBV20-1 combines with J gene TRBJ1-6; no firm D call. Germline CDR1 and CDR2: DFQATT and SNEGSKA (reference sequence). Trimming pared 5 bases from V and 6 bases from J, leaving 14 bases between. This CDR3 contains 14 residues. CDR3 residues: CSAGLSRGNSPLHF. CDR3 DNA: TGCAGTGCTGGCCTCTCACGGGGTAATTCACCCCTCCACTTT.

The rearrangement joins TRBV24-1 to TRBJ2-1; 9 positions agree with TRBD1. The J segment lost 7 bases and the V segment lost 3 bases, leaving 6 bases of the junction unmatched. CDR3 length: 15 amino acids. Looked up from germline, CDR1 is KGHDR and CDR2 is SFDVKD. The CDR3 sequence: CATSDPGTGSNEQFF. In DNA, the CDR3 is TGTGCCACCAGTGATCCCGGGACAGGGTCGAATGAGCAGTTCTTC.

This clonotype was counted many times. J is TRBJ2-1 and V is TRBV12-3 or TRBV12-4, with TRBD2 identical over 9 bases. Trimming took 3 bases from V and 5 from J; bases not matched to a gene: 5. This CDR3 has 15 residues. CDR3 region: CASSLMGLADNEQFF. The CDR3 DNA reads TGTGCCAGCAGTTTGATGGGACTAGCTGACAATGAGCAGTTCTTC.

This clonotype was counted a few times. This chain joins TRBV5-1 and TRBJ1-1, with TRBD1 matching 7 bases. This CDR3 contains 14 residues. CDR1 is SGHRS, CDR2 YFSETQ, per germline. V lost 7 bases, J lost 4 bases, and 10 bases stayed unmatched. In DNA, the CDR3 is TGCGCCAGCGGCGACAGGGAGTCGATCACTGAAGCTTTCTTT. This gives the protein CASGDRESITEAFF.

In this sample, this clonotype turned up a few times. For the CDR3, the DNA is TGTGCCAGCAGCGAGCGGGGGGGGATCTACAATGAGCAGTTCTTC. It specifies CASSERGGIYNEQFF. V is TRBV9 and J is TRBJ2-1, with 10 bases aligning to TRBD2. Per germline, CDR1 SGDLS and CDR2 YYNGEE. The V gene end was trimmed by 3 bases and the J gene end by 3 bases; junction bases not matched to a gene: 3. This CDR3 is built from 15 residues.

The genes are TRBV3-1 and TRBJ2-5, with 14 bases aligning to TRBD2. The CDR3 covers 16 residues. From germline, CDR1 is LGHDT and CDR2 YNNKEL (reference sequence). J lost 5 bases, V lost 4 bases, and 6 bases had no gene match. The CDR3 nucleotides read TGTGCCAGCAGCCCGGGACTAGCGGGAGAGGTGGAGACCCAGTACTTC. It encodes CASSPGLAGEVETQYF.

This clonotype has a handful of counts. V is TRBV7-9 and J is TRBJ2-1; 11 positions match TRBD2. The length of the CDR3 is 14 residues. Germline CDR1 and CDR2: SEHNR and FQNEAQ (reference sequence). V lost 4 bases to trimming and J lost 15 bases; unmatched junction nucleotides: 11. CDR3 sequence reads: CASSSFPSGRRLFF. The CDR3, as DNA: TGTGCCAGCAGCTCGTTCCCTAGCGGGAGGAGGCTGTTCTTC.

This clonotype was seen more than once but under ten times. This chain connects TRBV5-1 to TRBJ1-2; D unresolved. Germline loops: CDR1 SGHRS, CDR2 YFSETQ. CDR3 size: 13 residues. The V and J ends lost 0 bases and 4 bases respectively, with 7 bases between them. The CDR3 reads CASSLDTVYGYTF. CDR3 nucleotides: TGCGCCAGCAGCTTGGATACAGTCTATGGCTACACCTTC. The full variable domain, in which reference TRBV5-1 and TRBJ1-2 provide the parts outside the CDR3, is KAGVTQTPRYLIKTRGQQVTLSCSPISGHRSVSWYQQTPGQGLQFLFEYFSETQRNKGNFPGRFSGRQFSNSRSEMNVSTLELGDSALYLCASSLDTVYGYTFGSGTRLTVV.

The chain employs TRBV5-6 and TRBJ1-1, with D possibly being TRBD1 (6 bases). Trimming removed 0 bases at V and 6 bases at J, with 15 bases between. Germline values: CDR1 SGHDT, CDR2 YYEEEE. The CDR3 sequence is 15 residues long. CDR3 in amino acids: CASSLGSGALPEAFF. CDR3 coding DNA: TGTGCCAGCAGCTTGGGGTCAGGGGCACTCCCTGAAGCTTTCTTT.

This sequence joins TRBV18 and TRBJ2-3; TRBD2 agrees at 8 bases. CDR1 and CDR2 from the germline V gene are KGHSH and LQKENI. J lost 1 base, V lost 0 bases, and 6 bases had no gene match. The CDR3 contains 17 residues. Written as DNA, the CDR3 is TGTGCCAGCTCACCACCTGGGGGTAGCGGGGGCACAGATACGCAGTATTTT. Amino acids: CASSPPGGSGGTDTQYF.

The chain joins TRBV2 to TRBJ2-3; tentatively, D is TRBD1 or TRBD2 (5 bases each). Trimming took off 3 bases at V and 0 bases at J, with 10 bases between the two ends. The CDR3 spans 15 residues. CDR1 and CDR2 (germline): SNHLY, FYNNEI. In DNA form, the CDR3 reads TGTGCCAGCAGTGATGCGAGGGGAAGCACAGATACGCAGTATTTT. Amino acids: CASSDARGSTDTQYF. The variable domain in full, with the rest retrieved from reference TRBV2 and TRBJ2-3, is EPEVTQTPSHQVTQMGQEVILRCVPISNHLYFYWYRQILGQKVEFLVSFYNNEISEKSEIFDDQFSVERPDGSNFTLKIRSTKLEDSAMYFCASSDARGSTDTQYFGPGTRLTVL.

This clonotype was seen many times. The chain joins TRBV20-1 to TRBJ2-7; no clear D. With 1 base removed from V and 5 bases from J, the gap between germline ends came to 15 bases. CDR1 DFQATT and CDR2 SNEGSKA come from the germline V gene (reference sequence). There are 14 residues in the CDR3. The CDR3 is CSARAQDPMNEQYV. CDR3 sequence (DNA): TGCAGTGCTAGAGCCCAGGACCCGATGAACGAGCAGTACGTC.

The chain is built from TRBV10-3 and TRBJ2-7, with TRBD2 identical over 10 bases. The CDR3 is made up of 16 amino acids. Germline loops: CDR1 ENHRY, CDR2 SYGVKD. J lost 0 bases, V lost 6 bases, and 8 bases had no gene match. Here the CDR3 DNA reads TGTGCCATCAGCGAACTAGCGGGGATCCTCTCCTACGAGCAGTACTTC. Its protein is CAISELAGILSYEQYF.

This rearrangement joins TRBV20-1 to TRBJ2-5; D unresolved. V dropped 7 bases and J dropped 1 base, with 10 bases sitting between them. The germline V gene has CDR1 DFQATT and CDR2 SNEGSKA (reference sequence). CDR3 length equals 12 residues. The CDR3 sequence is CSVTPTQETQYF. Written as DNA, the CDR3 is TGCAGTGTAACCCCCACCCAAGAGACCCAGTACTTC.

The rearrangement uses TRBV20-1 and TRBJ2-1, with D unclear. Germline CDR1 is DFQATT and CDR2 is SNEGSKA (reference sequence). The CDR3 is 13 residues long. Trimming cost V 6 bases and J 0 bases, with 9 bases left between them. CDR3 amino acids: CSAHTSSYNEQFF. CDR3 coding DNA: TGCAGTGCCCACACGAGCTCCTACAATGAGCAGTTCTTC.

The chain uses TRBV5-5 and TRBJ1-5, with 8 bases aligning to TRBD1. The ends lost 0 bases at V and 6 bases at J; junction bases unmatched: 11. CDR1 and CDR2 (germline): SGHKS, YYEKEE (reference sequence). The CDR3 runs 17 residues. CDR3 loop: CASSLGSGGEYIQPQHF. CDR3 DNA: TGTGCCAGCAGCTTGGGGTCAGGGGGCGAGTACATTCAGCCCCAGCATTTT. The whole variable domain, remainder taken from reference TRBV5-5 and TRBJ1-5, is DAGVTQSPTHLIKTRGQQVTLRCSPISGHKSVSWYQQVLGQGPQFIFQYYEKEERGRGNFPDRFSARQFPNYSSELNVNALLLGDSALYLCASSLGSGGEYIQPQHFGDGTRLSIL.

The table lists this clonotype with many counts. The rearrangement uses TRBV10-2 and TRBJ2-1, with 9 bases that match TRBD2. CDR3 size: 15 residues. The J segment lost 3 bases and the V segment lost 5 bases, leaving 5 bases of the junction unmatched. Per the germline V gene, CDR1 is WSHSY and CDR2 is SAAADI. CDR3 sequence reads: CASSSRREGYNEQFF. The DNA of the CDR3 is TGCGCCAGCAGTTCTAGGCGGGAGGGCTACAATGAGCAGTTCTTC.

This clonotype was seen only a few times. The gene calls are TRBV6-2 or TRBV6-3 and TRBJ2-2; the match to TRBD1 covers 7 bases. The V gene's germline CDR1 is MNHEY and CDR2 SVGEGT. CDR3 size: 16 residues. V gave up 2 bases and J gave up 1 base; unmatched junction bases: 4. DNA of the CDR3: TGTGCCAGCAGTTACCAGGGACAGCGGAACACCGGGGAGCTGTTTTTT. The encoded protein is CASSYQGQRNTGELFF.

This chain uses TRBV5-1 with TRBJ2-1; TRBD2 might be the D (6 bases). The CDR3 runs 15 residues. Per the germline V gene, CDR1 is SGHRS and CDR2 is YFSETQ. Trimming took 0 bases from V and 3 from J, leaving 10 bases between them. CDR3 coding DNA: TGCGCCAGCAGCTTGGTTGGTAGCGGCTACAATGAGCAGTTCTTC. This encodes CASSLVGSGYNEQFF.

This clonotype was picked up a small number of times. The chain has TRBV7-2 and TRBJ2-7; D gene unclear. The CDR3 covers 12 residues. Trimming removed 5 bases from V and 9 bases from J, with 14 bases in between. Germline V lookup: CDR1 SGHTA, CDR2 FQGNSA. The CDR3 reads CASSPQRSGQYF. In DNA form, the CDR3 reads TGTGCCAGCAGCCCCCAACGTTCCGGGCAGTACTTC.

V is TRBV29-1 and J is TRBJ1-2; D remains ambiguous. The CDR3 is 12 residues long. Trimming pared 7 bases from V and 1 base from J, leaving 10 bases between. In germline, CDR1 is SQVTM, CDR2 ANQGSEA. CDR3 sequence reads: CSGRTLNYGYTF. The CDR3 region has the DNA TGCAGCGGCCGGACTCTTAACTATGGCTACACCTTC.

V usage is TRBV10-3 and J usage is TRBJ2-7; no firm D call. The CDR3 is 13 residues long. Per the germline V gene, CDR1 is ENHRY and CDR2 is SYGVKD. Trimming cost V 7 bases and J 3 bases, with 13 bases left between them. DNA of the CDR3: TGTGCCATCACCCCAGAACTTGGCTACGAGCAGTACTTC. Translating gives CAITPELGYEQYF.

The chain joins TRBV7-8 to TRBJ1-1, with D hard to call. The CDR3 length is 14 residues. The V end lost 1 base, the J end lost 1 base, and 7 bases lay between the germline ends. Germline CDR1 SGHVS, CDR2 FQNEAQ. The CDR3 DNA sequence: TGTGCCAGCAGCTTAGGTCTAGGGAACACTGAAGCTTTCTTT. Protein: CASSLGLGNTEAFF.

The rearrangement joins TRBV7-9 to TRBJ1-2, with 8 bases matching TRBD1. The CDR3 totals 15 residues. Per germline, CDR1 SEHNR and CDR2 FQNEAQ (reference sequence). V trimming: 7 bases; J trimming: 4 bases; junction bases outside the gene matches: 11. The CDR3 coding sequence is TGTGCCAGCACCCCCCGGAGGCAGGGGGCCTATGGCTACACCTTC. Encoded protein: CASTPRRQGAYGYTF.

J is TRBJ1-4 and V is TRBV6-6; TRBD1 aligns across 7 bases. The CDR3 extends over 11 amino acids. The V gene end was trimmed by 7 bases and the J gene end by 12 bases; junction bases not matched to a gene: 5. Germline V lookup: CDR1 MNHNY, CDR2 SVGAGI (reference sequence). The CDR3 region has the DNA TGTGCCAGCACATTAACAGGGGAACTGTTTTTT. Its translation: CASTLTGELFF.